This T cell receptor beta chain was captured in a study of T cell repertoires in cytomegalovirus infection. Study-wide context: Signatures in public TCR beta sequences pointed to both CMV infection and matching HLA type.

On this clonotype itself: Its antigen is still unknown.

CDR3 length equals 15 residues. V lost 0 bases, J lost 8 bases, and 7 bases stayed unmatched. Germline V CDR1 and CDR2: SGHNT, YYREEE (reference sequence). TCRdb processed the reads anew with MiXCR; each CDR3 protein has one entry. The repertoire has fewer than 250,000 distinct CDR3 sequences, more than 9% of them found once; the top ten carry 1.5% to 2%. Regarding the study as a whole: The ex vivo response was dominated by HLA-C-restricted CMV-specific TCR beta clonotypes. Totalled public TCR beta family frequency picked out people who carried CMV plus the relevant HLA.

Sequenced material: PBMCs. The sequence derives from a human donor in good health (CMV status not recorded). Some clones in this sample may be carry-over from other donors' samples. The rearrangement joins TRBV5-4 to TRBJ1-4, with TRBD1 identical over 7 bases. The CDR3 sequence is CASSLAGQGDEKLFF. CDR3 nucleotides: TGTGCCAGCAGCTTGGCGGGCCAGGGGGACGAAAAACTGTTTTTT.